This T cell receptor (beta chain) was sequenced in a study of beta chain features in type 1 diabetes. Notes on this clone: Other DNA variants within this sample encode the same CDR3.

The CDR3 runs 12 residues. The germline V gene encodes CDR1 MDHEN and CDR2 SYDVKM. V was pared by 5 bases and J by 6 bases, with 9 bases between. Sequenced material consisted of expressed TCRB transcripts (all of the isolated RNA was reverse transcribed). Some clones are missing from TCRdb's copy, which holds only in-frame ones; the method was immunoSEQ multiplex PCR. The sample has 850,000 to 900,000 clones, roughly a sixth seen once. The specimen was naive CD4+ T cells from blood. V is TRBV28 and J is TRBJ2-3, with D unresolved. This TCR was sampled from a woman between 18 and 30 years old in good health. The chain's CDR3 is CASSTSTDTQYF. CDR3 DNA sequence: TGTGCCAGCAGTACCTCTACGGATACGCAGTATTTT.